This T cell receptor beta chain was documented in a study of tumor-infiltrating lymphocytes in primary liver carcinoma. Study overall: Tumors were stage T1-T3 N0M0, roughly 4.2 to 11 cm across. Study-wide results and limits: Compared with blood, tumor repertoires held significantly more in their top 250 clones. Because of bulk unsorted sampling, CD4+ and CD8+ repertoires were not subjected to comparison.

Reverse transcription of about 500 ng total RNA with a constant-region primer produced TCR beta cDNA. Researchers made the TCR beta libraries by running three nested multiplex PCR rounds with slightly modified ARM-PCR. TRBV1-TRBV30 forward primers paired with a C-beta reverse primer drove the first two PCR rounds, around 10 cycles each. TCRdb reprocessed the multiplex PCR reads with MiXCR, giving one entry per CDR3 protein. The sample lists 310,000 or so distinct CDR3 sequences; around three fifths were seen once. Unsorted whole blood yielded blood RNA, and germline DNA was extracted as well. The patients, who had chronic HBV infection, were treatment-naive (untreated). The CDR3 runs 15 residues. Germline CDR1 is PRHDT and CDR2 is FYEKMQ (reference sequence). Turning to this clonotype: Its antigen is not known. Its ends do not fully match the called genes, so a read error is possible.

The sample comprised peripheral blood. The TCR comes from a woman under 40 with primary liver carcinoma and hepatitis B virus infection. The rearrangement links TRBV13 to TRBJ2-2; weak D call: TRBD2 (5 bases). The CDR3 sequence: CASSPGRSSTGEPFF. The CDR3 nucleotides are TGTGCCAGCAGCCCGGGAAGATCGAGCACCGGGGAGCCGTTTTTT.